Presented here are 22 T cell receptor beta chains from one specimen sequenced in a study of blood T cells in healthy people across ages. With a J-beta primer mix and a sample-barcoded 5' primer, a second PCR ran 7 to 11 cycles. TCRdb reprocessed the 5' RACE reads via MiXCR and lists one record per CDR3 protein. This table holds about 1,400,000 distinct CDR3 sequences, around 59% found once. Sequenced input: blood. The origin of the receptors is a man between 18 and 29 years old in good health.

V and J are TRBV27 and TRBJ2-4, with TRBD2 matching over 14 bases. TRBJ2-7 explains the end of the DNA better; the J call may be wrong. The CDR3 length is 17 residues. CDR1 and CDR2 (germline): MNHEY, SMNVEV (reference sequence). CDR3 region: CASSKGLAGVMDDEQYF. The CDR3 bases are TGTGCCAGCAGTAAGGGACTAGCGGGAGTGATGGATGACGAGCAGTACTTC.

The chain links TRBV27 to TRBJ2-2; the match to TRBD1 covers 11 bases. This CDR3 has 18 residues. Germline trimming cut 6 bases from V and 0 bases from J; bases unmatched to any gene: 9. Germline CDR1 and CDR2: MNHEY and SMNVEV (reference sequence). The CDR3 DNA sequence: TGTGCCAGCAGCCCGATAGGGACAGGGGGACCGAACACCGGGGAGCTGTTTTTT. Translated, it gives CASSPIGTGGPNTGELFF.

The rearrangement links TRBV28 to TRBJ1-2; a weak D match, TRBD1 (6 bases). This CDR3 contains 12 residues. The germline gives CDR1 MDHEN, CDR2 SYDVKM. V was clipped by 10 bases and J by 8 bases, with 17 bases between them. Written as DNA, the CDR3 is TGTGCCACAAAGGAGGGGGGTAGGGGCTACACCTTC. Translating gives CATKEGGRGYTF.

The chain carries TRBV6-6 and TRBJ2-4; D possibly corresponds to TRBD1 (6 bases). The J call is doubtful: the DNA matches TRBJ2-7 better. The CDR3 sequence is 13 residues long. CDR1 MNHNY and CDR2 SVGAGI come from the germline V gene (reference sequence). CDR3 nucleotides: TGTGCCAGCAGTTACAACACAGGGTCCGAGCAGTACTTC. It is translated as CASSYNTGSEQYF.

There are a few counts of this clonotype. The rearrangement uses TRBV7-9 and TRBJ2-1; a weak D match, TRBD2 (5 bases). Trimming shortened V by 5 bases and J by 9 bases, and 11 bases separated the two germline ends. The CDR3 consists of 12 residues. CDR1 and CDR2 (germline): SEHNR, FQNEAQ (reference sequence). The CDR3 DNA is TGTGCCAGCAGCGCCACTAGTAGTGAGCAGTTCTTC. Protein sequence: CASSATSSEQFF. The whole variable domain, filled in from reference TRBV7-9 and TRBJ2-1, reads DTGVSQNPRHKITKRGQNVTFRCDPISEHNRLYWYRQTLGQGPEFLTYFQNEAQLEKSRLLSDRFSAERPKGSFSTLEIQRTEQGDSAMYLCASSATSSEQFFGPGTRLTVL.

Only one count was recorded for this clonotype. Sequence at one end of the junction differs from germline and may be a read error. The chain joins TRBV11-2 to TRBJ2-7; D is perhaps TRBD2 (5 bases). The CDR3 extends over 12 amino acids. Germline CDR1 is SGHAT and CDR2 is FQNNGV. The CDR3 bases are TGTACCAGCAGCTTAGATCGGGGCGAGCAGTACTTC. It yields the protein CTSSLDRGEQYF. The entire variable domain, with the rest obtained from reference TRBV11-2 and TRBJ2-7, is as follows: EAGVAQSPRYKIIEKRQSVAFWCNPISGHATLYWYQQILGQGPKLLIQFQNNGVVDDSQLPKDRFSAERLKGVDSTLKIQPAKLEDSAVYLCTSSLDRGEQYFGPGTRLTVT.

This clonotype was recorded once. The chain links TRBV20-1 to TRBJ2-1; 7 positions agree with TRBD1. Germline-derived CDR1 and CDR2 are DFQATT and SNEGSKA (reference sequence). This CDR3 is built from 14 residues. The V segment lost 0 bases and the J segment 7 bases; nucleotides outside the gene matches: 6. CDR3 sequence: CSAREGGPVNEQFF. The CDR3 region has the DNA TGCAGTGCTAGAGAAGGGGGCCCTGTTAATGAGCAGTTCTTC.

This clonotype appeared a few times. The V and J genes are TRBV5-1 and TRBJ2-4; the match to TRBD1 covers 10 bases. Matching the DNA end better, TRBJ2-7 makes the J call doubtful. Germline V gives CDR1 SGHRS, CDR2 YFSETQ. The CDR3 extends over 14 amino acids. The CDR3: CASRTGGLVDEQYF. DNA for the CDR3: TGCGCCAGCAGGACAGGGGGCTTAGTTGACGAGCAGTACTTC.

This clonotype was recorded a few times. This chain uses TRBV29-1 with TRBJ2-7; perhaps TRBD1 as D (6 bases). The CDR3 runs to 12 residues. Germline V CDR1 and CDR2: SQVTM, ANQGSEA. The ends were cut back, 7 bases at V and 2 bases at J, with 12 bases in the middle. The CDR3 region is CSARRDTYEQYF. The CDR3 nucleotides are TGCAGCGCCCGCCGGGACACCTACGAGCAGTACTTC.

This chain uses TRBV28 with TRBJ2-1; tentative D call: TRBD1 (5 bases). CDR1 MDHEN and CDR2 SYDVKM come from the germline V gene. This CDR3 region has 14 residues. V lost 5 bases to trimming and J lost 7 bases, with 15 bases between them. In nucleotides, the CDR3 is TGTGCCAGCAGTATAATACCAACAGGTAATGAGCAGTTCTTC. Translation: CASSIIPTGNEQFF.

The chain uses TRBV28 and TRBJ1-6; D perhaps matches TRBD1 (5 bases). The V end was cut by 5 bases, the J end by 8 bases, with 22 bases between. This CDR3 has 17 residues. The V gene's germline CDR1 is MDHEN and CDR2 SYDVKM. The CDR3 coding sequence is TGTGCCAGCAGTCCGATCCCCGCAGGGTCACCCTATTCACCCCTCCACTTT. Translation gives CASSPIPAGSPYSPLHF.

A single count supports this clonotype. V usage is TRBV24-1 and J usage is TRBJ2-1, with 7 bases that match TRBD2. The trim removed 3 bases at V and 5 bases at J, leaving 9 bases unmatched. CDR3 length equals 16 residues. The V gene's germline CDR1 is KGHDR and CDR2 SFDVKD. CDR3 DNA: TGTGCCACCAGTGATCCTGGGAGGGGCCCGAACAATGAGCAGTTCTTC. This sequence encodes CATSDPGRGPNNEQFF.

The V and J genes are TRBV5-1 and TRBJ2-1; D possibly corresponds to TRBD2 (5 bases). Trimming removed 1 base from V and 1 base from J, with 9 bases in between. CDR3 length equals 15 residues. CDR1 SGHRS and CDR2 YFSETQ come from the germline V gene. CDR3 DNA sequence: TGCGCCAGCAGCTTGAGCGGAGTTTCCTACAATGAGCAGTTCTTC. Translation gives CASSLSGVSYNEQFF.

Of note for this clonotype: One junction end disagrees with the germline gene, perhaps due to a read error. This rearrangement joins TRBV12-3 or TRBV12-4 to TRBJ2-5; D remains unclear. The length of the CDR3 is 13 residues. CDR3 protein: CASSKGFQQTQYF. In nucleotides, the CDR3 is TGTGCCAGCAGTAAGGGCTTCCAACAGACCCAGTACTTC.

This clonotype occurred a few times. This chain connects TRBV29-1 to TRBJ2-3, with 10 bases fitting TRBD2. Germline V gene lookup returns CDR1 SQVTM and CDR2 ANQGSEA. V was pared by 6 bases and J by 6 bases, with 12 bases of the junction left unmatched. The CDR3 contains 15 residues. In DNA form, the CDR3 reads TGCAGCGTCCATACCCTAGCGGGAGTATCGGATACGCAGTATTTT. Protein: CSVHTLAGVSDTQYF.

The CDR3 DNA sequence: TGCAGTGCTAAGAAACAATCCATATACAATGAGCAGTTCTTC. Protein sequence: CSAKKQSIYNEQFF. The chain couples TRBV20-1 to TRBJ2-1; D is unresolved. The V end was cut by 4 bases, the J end by 4 bases, with 14 bases between. This CDR3 is built from 14 residues. Germline V lookup: CDR1 DFQATT, CDR2 SNEGSKA (reference sequence).

This clonotype occurred once. This chain links TRBV21-1 with TRBJ1-2; the D call in the table, TRBD1, was not verified against the DNA. TRBV21-1 is flagged as a pseudogene. This CDR3 comprises 16 residues. CDR3 protein: CASSKADRKIPYGYTF. The CDR3 nucleotides are TGTGCCAGCAGCAAAGCGGACAGAAAAATCCCTTATGGCTACACCTTC.

The V gene is TRBV15, the J gene TRBJ1-1, with a tentative D call TRBD1 (6 bases). Germline CDR1 is LNHNV and CDR2 is YYDKDF (reference sequence). This CDR3 spans 15 amino acids. The V end was cut by 3 bases, the J end by 8 bases, with 19 bases between. CDR3 sequence reads: CATSRPGTSSGEAFF. Written as DNA, the CDR3 is TGTGCCACCAGCAGGCCAGGGACATCCTCTGGCGAAGCTTTCTTT.

The V and J genes are TRBV6-4 and TRBJ2-1; 7 nucleotides align to TRBD2. This CDR3 contains 15 residues. In germline, CDR1 is MRHNA, CDR2 SNTAGT. J lost 3 bases, V lost 6 bases, and 8 bases had no gene match. The CDR3 here is CASRNSGSVYNEQFF. The CDR3 DNA follows: TGTGCCAGCAGAAATAGCGGGTCGGTCTACAATGAGCAGTTCTTC.

This clonotype was found a few times. This chain uses TRBV6-2 or TRBV6-3 with TRBJ2-1, with D tentatively TRBD1 or TRBD2 (6 bases each). V lost 4 bases and J lost 9, with 16 bases in between. The CDR3 length is 14 residues. Per germline, CDR1 MNHEY and CDR2 SVGEGT. The CDR3 here is CASSSGGGVGEQFF. CDR3 nucleotide sequence: TGTGCCAGCAGTTCTGGGGGCGGGGTGGGTGAGCAGTTCTTC.

The CDR3 loop reads CASSPPNAGPNYGYTF. The CDR3 nucleotides read TGTGCCAGCAGCCCCCCCAATGCGGGACCTAACTATGGCTACACCTTC. The chain joins TRBV12-3 or TRBV12-4 to TRBJ1-2; a possible D gene is TRBD1 (5 bases). V was trimmed by 6 bases and J by 0 bases, leaving 17 bases between them. This CDR3 spans 16 amino acids.

This clonotype appeared a few times. This chain connects TRBV4-3 to TRBJ2-3, with D maybe TRBD1 (6 bases). The CDR3 is made up of 18 amino acids. Trimming removed 2 bases at V and 3 bases at J, with 21 bases between. CDR1 LGHNA and CDR2 YSLEER come from the germline V gene. CDR3 coding DNA: TGCGCCAGCAGCCAAACCTCCGGGACAACCGGGTCAACAGATACGCAGTATTTT. It codes for CASSQTSGTTGSTDTQYF.